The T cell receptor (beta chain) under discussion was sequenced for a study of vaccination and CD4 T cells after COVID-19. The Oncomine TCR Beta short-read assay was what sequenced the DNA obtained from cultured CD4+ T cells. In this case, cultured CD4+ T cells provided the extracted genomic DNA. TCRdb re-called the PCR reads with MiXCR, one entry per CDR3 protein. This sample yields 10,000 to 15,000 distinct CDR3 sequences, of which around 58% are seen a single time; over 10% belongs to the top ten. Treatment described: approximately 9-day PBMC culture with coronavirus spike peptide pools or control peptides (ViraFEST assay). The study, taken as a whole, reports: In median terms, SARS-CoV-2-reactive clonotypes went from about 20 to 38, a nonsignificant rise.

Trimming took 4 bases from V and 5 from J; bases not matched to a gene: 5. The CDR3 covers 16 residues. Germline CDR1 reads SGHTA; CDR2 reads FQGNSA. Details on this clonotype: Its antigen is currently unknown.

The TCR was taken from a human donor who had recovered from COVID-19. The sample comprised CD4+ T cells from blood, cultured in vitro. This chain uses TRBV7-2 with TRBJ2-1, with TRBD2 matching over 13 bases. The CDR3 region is CASSSWGTSGNNEQFF. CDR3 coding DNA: TGTGCCAGCAGCTCCTGGGGGACTAGCGGGAACAATGAGCAGTTCTTC.